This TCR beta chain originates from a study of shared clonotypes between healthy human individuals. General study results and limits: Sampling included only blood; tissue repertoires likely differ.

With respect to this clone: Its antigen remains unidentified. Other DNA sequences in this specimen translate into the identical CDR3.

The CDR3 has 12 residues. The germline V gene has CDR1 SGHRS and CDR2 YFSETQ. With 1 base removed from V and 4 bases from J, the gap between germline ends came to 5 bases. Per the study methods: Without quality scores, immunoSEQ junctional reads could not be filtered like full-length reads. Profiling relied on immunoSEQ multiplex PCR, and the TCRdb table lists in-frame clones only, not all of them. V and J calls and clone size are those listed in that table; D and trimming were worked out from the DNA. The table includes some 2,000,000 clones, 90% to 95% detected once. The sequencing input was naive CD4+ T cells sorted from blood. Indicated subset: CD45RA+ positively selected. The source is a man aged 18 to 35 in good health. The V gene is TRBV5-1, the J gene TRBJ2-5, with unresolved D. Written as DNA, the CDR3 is TGCGCCAGCAGCTTGTCGGGAGAGACCCAGTACTTC. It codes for CASSLSGETQYF. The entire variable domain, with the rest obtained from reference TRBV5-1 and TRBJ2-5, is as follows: KAGVTQTPRYLIKTRGQQVTLSCSPISGHRSVSWYQQTPGQGLQFLFEYFSETQRNKGNFPGRFSGRQFSNSRSEMNVSTLELGDSALYLCASSLSGETQYFGPGTRLLVL.